Listed here is a single T cell receptor beta chain. The antigen remains unidentified. The sample belongs to a study of blood T cells in healthy people across ages. The study's findings and limits: Researchers deemed the diversity estimates from one million T cells underestimates.

A second roughly 7 to 11 cycle PCR used barcoded and J-beta primers. TCRdb itself ran the 5' RACE reads through MiXCR, one entry per CDR3 protein. This sample has some 560,000 distinct CDR3 sequences, with about 27% found just once. Ranging in age from about 6 to 90, the donors were healthy Caucasian individuals from Russia. Donors each provided 8 to 10 milliliters of peripheral blood. This CDR3 region has 15 residues. Per the germline V gene, CDR1 is SQVTM and CDR2 is ANQGSEA. V shed 4 bases and J 8 bases; nucleotides not matched to a gene: 11. These data also formed part of another study, on T cells of mothers and their children.

The V call is TRBV29-1, the J call TRBJ2-3, with 11 bases identical to TRBD2. Sequencing was done on a sample of blood. The TCR originated in a boy aged 2 to 10 in good health. CDR3: CSVGVSGTSGGTQYF. In DNA form, the CDR3 reads TGCAGCGTTGGGGTGTCCGGGACTAGCGGCGGTACGCAGTATTTT.